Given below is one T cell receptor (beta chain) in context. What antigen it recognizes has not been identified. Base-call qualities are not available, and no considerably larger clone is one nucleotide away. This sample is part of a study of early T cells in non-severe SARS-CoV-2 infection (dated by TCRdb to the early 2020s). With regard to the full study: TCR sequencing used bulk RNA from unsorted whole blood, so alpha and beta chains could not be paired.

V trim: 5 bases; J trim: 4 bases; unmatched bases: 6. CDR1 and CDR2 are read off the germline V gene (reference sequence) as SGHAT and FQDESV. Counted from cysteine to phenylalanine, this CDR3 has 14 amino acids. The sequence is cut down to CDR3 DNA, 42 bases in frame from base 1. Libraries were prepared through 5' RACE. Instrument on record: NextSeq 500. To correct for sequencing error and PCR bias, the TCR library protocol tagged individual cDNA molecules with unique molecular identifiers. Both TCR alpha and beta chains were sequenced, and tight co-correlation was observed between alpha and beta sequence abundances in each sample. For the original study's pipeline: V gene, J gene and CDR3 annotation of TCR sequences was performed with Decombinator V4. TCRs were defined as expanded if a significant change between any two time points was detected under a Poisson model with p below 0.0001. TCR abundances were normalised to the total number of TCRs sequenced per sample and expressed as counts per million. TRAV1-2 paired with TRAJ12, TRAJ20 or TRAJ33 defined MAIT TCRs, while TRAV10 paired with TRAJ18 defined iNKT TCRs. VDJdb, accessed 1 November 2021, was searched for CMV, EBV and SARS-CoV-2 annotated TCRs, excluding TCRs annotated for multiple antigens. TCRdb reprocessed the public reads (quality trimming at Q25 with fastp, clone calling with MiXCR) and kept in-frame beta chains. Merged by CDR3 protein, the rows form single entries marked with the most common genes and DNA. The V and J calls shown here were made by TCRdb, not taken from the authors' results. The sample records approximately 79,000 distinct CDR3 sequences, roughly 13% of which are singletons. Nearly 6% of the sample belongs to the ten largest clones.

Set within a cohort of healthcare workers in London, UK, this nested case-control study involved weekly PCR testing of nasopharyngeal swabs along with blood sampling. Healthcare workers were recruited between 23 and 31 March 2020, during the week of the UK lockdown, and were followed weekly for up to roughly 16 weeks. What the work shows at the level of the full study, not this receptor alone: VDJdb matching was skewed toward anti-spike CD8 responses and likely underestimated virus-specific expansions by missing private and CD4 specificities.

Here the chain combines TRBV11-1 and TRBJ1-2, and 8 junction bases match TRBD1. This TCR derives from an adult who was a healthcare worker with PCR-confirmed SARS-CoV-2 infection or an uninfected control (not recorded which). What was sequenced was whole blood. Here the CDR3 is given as CASSPGQGAYGYTF. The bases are TGTGCCAGCAGCCCAGGACAGGGCGCCTATGGCTACACCTTC.